This TCR beta chain was sequenced during a study of cytomegalovirus exposure and HLA in healthy donors. Study-level points and caveats: From TCR beta sequences, most subjects' HLA-A and HLA-B alleles were reportedly predicted accurately. TCR beta V- and J-gene trimming, according to a later analysis, was linked to a missense DCLRE1C variant. Reportedly, a later analysis found an Asian-associated ancestry cluster had fewer N-insertions than the roughly 700-donor mean. In an earlier analysis, productive rearrangement rates for most beta V segments clustered near 87% or 30%.

As concerns this clone: As yet, its antigen is unknown.

V was clipped by 5 bases and J by 13 bases; unmatched bases: 10. Germline CDR1 is MNHEY and CDR2 is SMNVEV (reference sequence). The CDR3 contains 13 residues. This PCR relied on a set of 60 Vbeta primers and 13 Jbeta primers. The protocol was immunoSEQ multiplex PCR, while the TCRdb copy is restricted to in-frame clones and leaves out a portion. The sample records more than 150,000 clones, roughly 80% being singletons. J is TRBJ2-1 and V is TRBV27, with 8 bases fitting TRBD1. The clonotype comes from a boy younger than 18 in good health and CMV-seronegative. The material sequenced was PBMCs. The CDR3 DNA reads as TGTGCCAGCAGTACTGGACAGGGTCTGATTCAGTTCTTC. Translated: CASSTGQGLIQFF.